The source of this T cell receptor beta chain is a study of T-cell memory formation after mild COVID-19 (dated by TCRdb to about 2021). General notes on the study: TCR sequence clusters from the two donors were largely donor specific. Longitudinal TCRalpha and TCRbeta repertoire sequencing tracked T-cell clones expanding and contracting after mild COVID-19 in two donors. Two young, previously healthy adult volunteers made up the cohort, one male and one female. The paper's findings and limits, for the study overall: SARS-CoV-2 specificity was not confirmed for the second-wave clones peaking on day 37. Contracting CD4+ clones appeared mostly in the CM and EM memory subsets, whereas CD8+ clones were enriched in EMRA. Some responding clones were found in pre-infection memory, which suggests that pre-existing cross-reactive memory T cells took part in the SARS-CoV-2 response. Only a couple of mild cases were covered by the study, and larger cohorts that include severe cases with pre-infection samples were considered necessary. From day 15 to 85, contracting clones showed balanced CD4/CD8 phenotypes, whereas a second wave of clones that expanded from day 15 to 37 leaned towards CD4+.

For this clonotype: Its antigen target is currently unknown. Qualities for individual bases were not recorded, and no much larger clone is one base off.

Ficoll-Paque density gradient centrifugation was the method used to isolate PBMCs. Reads for this sample came from an Illumina NovaSeq 6000. TCRalpha and TCRbeta cDNA libraries were constructed by 5'RACE with constant-segment primers, with sample barcodes and unique molecular identifiers being introduced. Trizol reagent was used to extract RNA from every sample. Libraries were amplified in two PCR steps, with a second sample barcode and Illumina TruSeq adapters added in the second step. Sequencing of the libraries was done on an Illumina NovaSeq, producing 2 x 150 bp paired-end reads. The study's own analysis went as follows. Demultiplexing of reads and collapsing into UMI-guided consensus sequences were performed with migec v1.2.7. Using mixcr v2.1.11, UMI consensuses were aligned to TRA and TRB V and J templates and then assembled into clonotypes. A clonotype was counted as expanded or contracted only if both edgeR and NoisET called the change significant, with noise models trained on biological replicates. For edgeR calls, the thresholds were a false discovery rate-adjusted p below 0.01 and a log2 fold-change of 1. As an exploratory analysis of dynamics, PCA with hierarchical clustering was applied to max-normalized trajectories of the 1000 most abundant clonotypes. The CD4 or CD8 phenotype of responding clones was assigned using the separately sequenced CD4+ and CD8+ repertoires. In-frame beta chains were kept once TCRdb had trimmed the public reads at Q25 with fastp and called clones with MiXCR. Duplicate CDR3 protein sequences are folded into a single record with the most common DNA and genes. TCRdb's processing, not the authors' own work, is the source of the V and J calls. The sample records a few hundred thousand distinct CDR3 sequences, 8.5% to 9.5% of which are singletons. The ten top clones hold roughly a fifth of the sample.

CDR1 is given as SEHNR and CDR2 as FQNEAQ, both from the germline V gene (reference sequence). V is pared back by 5 bases and J by 7 bases, with 8 bases lying between the germline termini. From the cysteine through the phenylalanine, the CDR3 covers 12 amino acids. The read is trimmed to its CDR3 DNA, 36 bases read in frame from base 1. This sequence originates from a man aged 18 to 29 who had mild COVID-19 (a few samples of this study predate the infection). The sample titles of this study are shuffled in the database, so cell type and time point are left out; the donor was told from shared clones. The chain links TRBV7-9 with TRBJ1-4; TRBD1 is a possible D gene, resting on 6 matching bases. The source material was PBMCs or a T cell subset sorted from them (not recorded which). DNA sequence: TGTGCCAGCAGCCGGGACATTGAAAAACTGTTTTTT. This codes for CASSRDIEKLFF. The variable domain in full, with residues beyond the CDR3 obtained from the reference TRBV7-9 and TRBJ1-4 genes, is DTGVSQNPRHKITKRGQNVTFRCDPISEHNRLYWYRQTLGQGPEFLTYFQNEAQLEKSRLLSDRFSAERPKGSFSTLEIQRTEQGDSAMYLCASSRDIEKLFFGSGTQLSVL.